The following is a TCR beta chain sequence with its context. Antigen specificity is unknown. Prepared libraries of TCR beta cDNA carried unique molecular identifiers. A population of roughly 0.85 to 11 million T cells gave rise to roughly 500,000 cDNA molecules. One entry per CDR3 protein, called by TCRdb with MiXCR from the PCR reads. The data contain hundreds of thousands of distinct CDR3 sequences, 44% of them singletons. This entry is derived from a study of post-analysis software for immune sequencing data. For the study at large: The study covered relapsing-remitting, secondary progressive and progressive-relapsing courses of multiple sclerosis. Points from the study as a whole: Batch-mates among the samples co-clustered strongly by F measure. Normalized Chao1 diversity in multiple sclerosis patients fell significantly below that of controls. TRBV5-6, TRBV5-1 and TRBV20-1 were among a handful of TRBV segments more frequent in patients than controls.

The CDR3 runs to 16 residues. Germline V gene data show CDR1 as MNHEY and CDR2 as SMNVEV (reference sequence). With 4 bases removed from V and 0 bases from J, the gap between germline ends came to 13 bases. What was sequenced was blood. The sequence was collected from a girl aged 10-17 years with multiple sclerosis. The V and J genes are TRBV27 and TRBJ2-1; maybe TRBD2 (6 bases). The CDR3 nucleotides are TGTGCCAGCAGTTCCATTAGCGGTCGCTCCTACAATGAGCAGTTCTTC. Translated: CASSSISGRSYNEQFF.